The clone carrying this T cell receptor beta chain was picked up many times. Among the patients, none had received any treatment before thyroid surgery. V shed 1 base, J shed 5 bases, and the junction held 7 bases outside the gene matches. Germline lookup yields CDR1 SGHAT and CDR2 FQNNGV. CDR3 length: 15 residues. These data are taken from a study of metastatic and nonmetastatic thyroid tumors. As for the study in general: Malignant thyroid and benign thyroid patients provided blood and tumor or nodule tissue whose repertoires were compared.

Authors' methods: Construction of a distant-metastasis classifier for papillary thyroid cancer relied on CDR3 differences across clinicopathological groups. MiXCR was used by TCRdb to re-call the PCR reads. For this entry, the V and J calls and clone size follow TCRdb and not the study's own pipeline. The table records approximately 35,000 clones, over 12% of them present only once. Source material: blood. The receptor comes from a male donor with papillary thyroid cancer or a benign thyroid nodule (not recorded which). Some clones in this sample may be carry-over from other donors' samples. V gene TRBV11-2 combines with J gene TRBJ2-5; 7 bases match TRBD2. Here the CDR3 DNA reads TGTGCCAGCAGCTTAGTGGGGGGGGGAGCTGAGACCCAGTACTTC. Encoded protein: CASSLVGGGAETQYF. The complete variable domain, with remaining parts taken from reference TRBV11-2 and TRBJ2-5, reads EAGVAQSPRYKIIEKRQSVAFWCNPISGHATLYWYQQILGQGPKLLIQFQNNGVVDDSQLPKDRFSAERLKGVDSTLKIQPAKLEDSAVYLCASSLVGGGAETQYFGPGTRLLVL.